These T cell receptor beta chains were read from a single sample in a study of T-cell reconstitution after alpha-beta-depleted transplantation in children. TCRdb re-called the PCR reads with MiXCR, one entry per CDR3 protein. The table shows fewer than 750,000 distinct CDR3 sequences, with 25% to 30% occurring only once. The source material was PBMCs, sampled before TCRalphabeta/CD19-depleted stem cell transplant. These receptors came from a boy less than two years old with Wiskott-Aldrich syndrome, due to receive a stem cell transplant. Both conserved end residues are part of each CDR3. A D gene is named only where the DNA matches it firmly. The size field is filled for only some rows; it gives once, few, many or a size class.

d_call: .
j_call: TRBJ1-1
clone_size: few
v_call: TRBV21-1
cdr3_aa: CASRGQGKGGLYTEAFF
cdr3_nt: TGTGCCAGCAGAGGGCAGGGGAAAGGAGGATTGTACACTGAAGCTTTCTTT

d_call: .
j_call: TRBJ2-7
clone_size: few
v_call: TRBV6-1
cdr3_aa: CATSPLGLSSYEQYF
cdr3_nt: TGTGCCACTTCCCCGCTGGGGCTAAGCTCCTACGAGCAGTACTTC

d_call: .
j_call: TRBJ1-5
clone_size: .
v_call: TRBV5-1
cdr3_aa: CASSLEGSSQPQHF
cdr3_nt: TGCGCCAGCAGCTTGGAGGGGTCTAGTCAGCCCCAGCATTTT

d_call: .
j_call: TRBJ1-1
clone_size: .
v_call: TRBV7-3
cdr3_aa: CASSLNSYTEAFF
cdr3_nt: TGTGCCAGCAGCTTAAATTCCTACACTGAAGCTTTCTTT

d_call: .
j_call: TRBJ2-1
clone_size: few
v_call: TRBV24-1
cdr3_aa: CATSTGASYNEQFF
cdr3_nt: TGTGCCACCAGCACGGGAGCGTCCTACAATGAGCAGTTCTTC

d_call: TRBD2
j_call: TRBJ2-1
clone_size: few
v_call: TRBV10-3
cdr3_aa: CAISDEGLVNNEQFF
cdr3_nt: TGTGCCATCAGCGACGAGGGACTAGTTAACAATGAGCAGTTCTTC

d_call: TRBD2
j_call: TRBJ2-7
clone_size: many
v_call: TRBV5-1
cdr3_aa: CASSLLAGEAYEQYF
cdr3_nt: TGCGCCAGCAGCTTACTAGCGGGAGAAGCCTACGAGCAGTACTTC

d_call: .
j_call: TRBJ1-2
clone_size: few
v_call: TRBV19
cdr3_aa: CASSTTSFYGYTF
cdr3_nt: TGTGCCAGTAGTACGACGTCTTTCTATGGCTACACCTTC

d_call: .
j_call: TRBJ2-7
clone_size: .
v_call: TRBV5-6
cdr3_aa: CASSSMAGNVNEQYF
cdr3_nt: TGTGCCAGCAGCTCTATGGCGGGGAACGTGAATGAGCAGTACTTC

d_call: .
j_call: TRBJ2-1
clone_size: .
v_call: TRBV12-3/TRBV12-4
cdr3_aa: CASSSFRQRPYNEQFF
cdr3_nt: TGTGCCAGCAGTTCCTTTAGGCAGCGCCCCTACAATGAGCAGTTCTTC

d_call: .
j_call: TRBJ2-1
clone_size: .
v_call: TRBV21-1
cdr3_aa: CASSNSGSNEQFF
cdr3_nt: TGTGCCAGCAGTAATAGCGGGAGCAATGAGCAGTTCTTC

d_call: .
j_call: TRBJ2-5
clone_size: few
v_call: TRBV7-6
cdr3_aa: CASSNGVETQYF
cdr3_nt: TGTGCCAGCAGTAACGGTGTAGAGACCCAGTACTTC

d_call: TRBD2
j_call: TRBJ2-7
clone_size: few
v_call: TRBV11-2
cdr3_aa: CASGSMSGRSGAQYF
cdr3_nt: TGTGCCAGCGGATCGATGAGCGGGAGGTCGGGCGCGCAGTACTTC

d_call: .
j_call: TRBJ1-4
clone_size: few
v_call: TRBV5-1
cdr3_aa: CASSSQGREKLFF
cdr3_nt: TGCGCCAGCAGCTCCCAGGGTAGGGAAAAACTGTTTTTT

d_call: .
j_call: TRBJ2-3
clone_size: .
v_call: TRBV5-1
cdr3_aa: CASSQTITGTDTQYF
cdr3_nt: TGCGCCAGCAGCCAAACAATAACAGGGACGGATACGCAGTATTTT

d_call: .
j_call: TRBJ1-1
clone_size: .
v_call: TRBV5-1
cdr3_aa: CASSPGKLNTEAFF
cdr3_nt: TGCGCCAGCAGCCCCGGGAAGTTGAACACTGAAGCTTTCTTT

d_call: TRBD2
j_call: TRBJ2-2
clone_size: few
v_call: TRBV9
cdr3_aa: CASSVAAGGPDGELFF
cdr3_nt: TGTGCCAGCAGCGTAGCAGCGGGAGGGCCCGACGGGGAGCTGTTTTTT

d_call: .
j_call: TRBJ1-3
clone_size: few
v_call: TRBV7-2
cdr3_aa: CASSLVRELSGNTIYF
cdr3_nt: TGTGCCAGCAGCTTAGTGAGGGAACTCTCTGGAAACACCATATATTTT

d_call: TRBD2
j_call: TRBJ2-1
clone_size: .
v_call: TRBV20-1
cdr3_aa: CSASLLAGASYNEQFF
cdr3_nt: TGCAGTGCTAGTCTACTAGCGGGAGCGAGTTACAATGAGCAGTTCTTC

d_call: TRBD2
j_call: TRBJ2-3
clone_size: .
v_call: TRBV7-8
cdr3_aa: CASGSGSFTDTQYF
cdr3_nt: TGTGCCAGCGGTAGCGGGAGCTTCACAGATACGCAGTATTTT

d_call: .
j_call: TRBJ1-5
clone_size: few
v_call: TRBV12-3/TRBV12-4
cdr3_aa: CASSLVLSGYSNQPQHF
cdr3_nt: TGTGCCAGCAGTTTAGTTTTGTCAGGCTATAGCAATCAGCCCCAGCATTTT

d_call: TRBD2
j_call: TRBJ2-1
clone_size: .
v_call: TRBV12-3/TRBV12-4
cdr3_aa: CASSRREGDEQFF
cdr3_nt: TGTGCCAGCAGCAGGCGGGAGGGGGATGAGCAGTTCTTC

d_call: TRBD2
j_call: TRBJ2-1
clone_size: .
v_call: TRBV5-1
cdr3_aa: CASSLGAGEVYNEQFF
cdr3_nt: TGCGCCAGCAGCTTGGGAGCGGGAGAAGTCTACAATGAGCAGTTCTTC

d_call: .
j_call: TRBJ1-2
clone_size: few
v_call: TRBV5-1
cdr3_aa: CASSLVSRASRYGYTF
cdr3_nt: TGCGCCAGCAGCTTAGTCTCGAGGGCCTCCCGCTATGGCTACACCTTC

d_call: .
j_call: TRBJ1-2
clone_size: few
v_call: TRBV2
cdr3_aa: CASSVQINYGYTF
cdr3_nt: TGTGCCAGCAGTGTACAGATTAACTATGGCTACACCTTC

d_call: TRBD2
j_call: TRBJ2-1
clone_size: .
v_call: TRBV20-1
cdr3_aa: CSARGTSGYNEQFF
cdr3_nt: TGCAGTGCTAGGGGGACTAGCGGTTACAATGAGCAGTTCTTC

d_call: TRBD2
j_call: TRBJ2-7
clone_size: .
v_call: TRBV5-1
cdr3_aa: CASSLEGTSGPYEQYF
cdr3_nt: TGCGCCAGCAGCTTGGAAGGGACTAGCGGACCCTACGAGCAGTACTTC

d_call: .
j_call: TRBJ1-1
clone_size: .
v_call: TRBV20-1
cdr3_aa: CSAGRGTEAFF
cdr3_nt: TGCAGTGCTGGGCGGGGTACTGAAGCTTTCTTT

d_call: .
j_call: TRBJ2-3
clone_size: .
v_call: TRBV4-2
cdr3_aa: CASSQGQGSDTQYF
cdr3_nt: TGTGCCAGCAGCCAAGGGCAGGGGTCCGATACGCAGTATTTT

d_call: .
j_call: TRBJ2-6
clone_size: few
v_call: TRBV2
cdr3_aa: CASSVAGLGANVLTF
cdr3_nt: TGTGCCAGCAGTGTCGCCGGATTGGGGGCCAACGTCCTGACTTTC

d_call: .
j_call: TRBJ1-2
clone_size: few
v_call: TRBV6-5
cdr3_aa: CASSYAENYGYTF
cdr3_nt: TGTGCCAGCAGTTACGCGGAGAACTATGGCTACACCTTC

d_call: .
j_call: TRBJ2-7
clone_size: .
v_call: TRBV20-1
cdr3_aa: CCARDWGGGSYEQYF
cdr3_nt: TGCTGTGCTAGAGATTGGGGAGGGGGCTCCTACGAGCAGTACTTC

d_call: .
j_call: TRBJ2-5
clone_size: .
v_call: TRBV20-1
cdr3_aa: CSARDILQTYQETQYF
cdr3_nt: TGCAGTGCTAGAGACATCCTCCAAACGTACCAAGAGACCCAGTACTTC

d_call: .
j_call: TRBJ1-6
clone_size: few
v_call: TRBV28
cdr3_aa: CASSFERNSPLHF
cdr3_nt: TGTGCCAGCAGTTTTGAGAGGAATTCACCCCTCCACTTT

d_call: .
j_call: TRBJ2-4
clone_size: .
v_call: TRBV29-1
cdr3_aa: CSVEGAKNIQYF
cdr3_nt: TGCAGCGTTGAAGGGGCCAAAAACATTCAGTACTTC

d_call: .
j_call: TRBJ2-1
clone_size: few
v_call: TRBV5-1
cdr3_aa: CASSFHLLAGIYNEQFF
cdr3_nt: TGCGCCAGCAGCTTCCATCTTCTCGCGGGGATCTACAATGAGCAGTTCTTC

d_call: TRBD2
j_call: TRBJ2-3
clone_size: few
v_call: TRBV5-6
cdr3_aa: CASSVTSGRRSDTQYF
cdr3_nt: TGTGCCAGCAGCGTTACTAGCGGGAGGAGGTCAGATACGCAGTATTTT

d_call: TRBD1
j_call: TRBJ2-2
clone_size: .
v_call: TRBV27
cdr3_aa: CASRPNRGHTGELFF
cdr3_nt: TGTGCCAGCCGCCCTAACAGGGGTCACACCGGGGAGCTGTTTTTT

d_call: TRBD1
j_call: TRBJ2-1
clone_size: .
v_call: TRBV5-1
cdr3_aa: CASSWGQGGDEQFF
cdr3_nt: TGCGCCAGCAGCTGGGGACAGGGCGGGGATGAGCAGTTCTTC

d_call: .
j_call: TRBJ2-5
clone_size: .
v_call: TRBV20-1
cdr3_aa: CSAIENQQETQYF
cdr3_nt: TGCAGTGCTATTGAGAACCAGCAAGAGACCCAGTACTTC

d_call: .
j_call: TRBJ1-1
clone_size: .
v_call: TRBV12-3/TRBV12-4
cdr3_aa: CASSLNLPTEAFF
cdr3_nt: TGTGCCAGCAGTCTCAATCTTCCCACTGAAGCTTTCTTT

d_call: .
j_call: TRBJ2-1
clone_size: few
v_call: TRBV5-1
cdr3_aa: CASSLEGSGPNEQFF
cdr3_nt: TGCGCCAGCAGCTTGGAAGGTAGCGGCCCTAATGAGCAGTTCTTC

d_call: .
j_call: TRBJ1-6
clone_size: few
v_call: TRBV20-1
cdr3_aa: CSARGSRFYNSPLHF
cdr3_nt: TGCAGTGCTAGAGGAAGCAGATTTTATAATTCACCCCTCCACTTT

d_call: TRBD2
j_call: TRBJ2-3
clone_size: .
v_call: TRBV3-1
cdr3_aa: CASSQRLAGITDTQYF
cdr3_nt: TGTGCCAGCAGCCAAAGACTAGCGGGCATCACAGATACGCAGTATTTT

d_call: .
j_call: TRBJ2-3
clone_size: .
v_call: TRBV5-1
cdr3_aa: CASSLGGVGDTQYF
cdr3_nt: TGCGCCAGCAGCTTGGGGGGAGTTGGAGATACGCAGTATTTT

d_call: .
j_call: TRBJ1-1
clone_size: .
v_call: TRBV28
cdr3_aa: CASSGTANTEAFF
cdr3_nt: TGTGCCAGCAGTGGGACTGCGAACACTGAAGCTTTCTTT

d_call: .
j_call: TRBJ2-7
clone_size: .
v_call: TRBV27
cdr3_aa: CASSLRGLAYEQYF
cdr3_nt: TGTGCCAGCAGCTTGAGGGGCTTAGCCTACGAGCAGTACTTC

d_call: .
j_call: TRBJ2-1
clone_size: .
v_call: TRBV29-1
cdr3_aa: CSVDGSSYNEQFF
cdr3_nt: TGCAGCGTTGACGGGAGCTCCTACAATGAGCAGTTCTTT

d_call: .
j_call: TRBJ2-7
clone_size: .
v_call: TRBV5-1
cdr3_aa: CATSLEAPYYEQYF
cdr3_nt: TGCGCCACCAGCTTGGAGGCACCGTACTACGAGCAGTACTTC

d_call: .
j_call: TRBJ2-7
clone_size: few
v_call: TRBV20-1
cdr3_aa: CSASLSGGSYEQYF
cdr3_nt: TGCAGTGCTAGTTTATCTGGGGGCTCCTACGAGCAGTACTTC

d_call: .
j_call: TRBJ2-7
clone_size: .
v_call: TRBV18
cdr3_aa: CASSPRSSAGPYEQYF
cdr3_nt: TGTGCCAGCTCACCACGTTCGAGCGCAGGGCCCTACGAGCAGTACTTC

d_call: .
j_call: TRBJ2-5
clone_size: .
v_call: TRBV27
cdr3_aa: CASRYRGGETQYF
cdr3_nt: TGTGCCAGCAGATACAGGGGGGGAGAGACCCAGTACTTC

d_call: TRBD2
j_call: TRBJ2-7
clone_size: once
v_call: TRBV10-3
cdr3_aa: CAISRLAGDGEHYF
cdr3_nt: TGTGCCATCAGCCGACTAGCGGGAGATGGCGAGCATTACTTC

d_call: .
j_call: TRBJ1-5
clone_size: .
v_call: TRBV7-9
cdr3_aa: CASSLSASPQHF
cdr3_nt: TGTGCCAGCAGCTTATCTGCAAGTCCCCAGCATTTT

d_call: TRBD2
j_call: TRBJ2-7
clone_size: .
v_call: TRBV29-1
cdr3_aa: CSVIPAKREGEQYF
cdr3_nt: TGCAGCGTTATCCCAGCAAAGCGGGAAGGCGAGCAGTACTTC

d_call: .
j_call: TRBJ1-4
clone_size: few
v_call: TRBV20-1
cdr3_aa: CSLTNPNEKLFF
cdr3_nt: TGCAGCCTGACAAACCCCAATGAAAAACTGTTTTTT

d_call: TRBD2
j_call: TRBJ2-1
clone_size: few
v_call: TRBV24-1
cdr3_aa: CATSDLSGTSYNEQFF
cdr3_nt: TGTGCCACCAGTGATCTAAGCGGGACGTCCTACAATGAGCAGTTCTTC

d_call: .
j_call: TRBJ2-4
clone_size: few
v_call: TRBV15
cdr3_aa: CATSRQRIAKNIQYF
cdr3_nt: TGTGCCACCAGCAGGCAGCGGATAGCCAAAAACATTCAGTACTTC